This record concerns one T cell receptor (beta chain) sequence. The data belong to a study of blood T cell repertoires in COVID-19. Study in general: Samples came from the United States, Italy and Spain, spanning acute and convalescent COVID-19.

As originally analysed: Counts of nucleated cells, estimated from reference gene primer amplification, were obtained. Profiled with immunoSEQ multiplex PCR; TCRdb holds only in-frame clones, not every one. The V and J calls and clone size are taken from that table; D and trimming were inferred from the DNA. The sample includes just over 300,000 clones, 80% to 90% seen only once; the top ten take 4% to 5%. Germline CDR1 GTSNPN, CDR2 SVGIG (reference sequence). V lost 2 bases to trimming and J lost 8 bases; unmatched junction nucleotides: 9. The CDR3 extends over 14 amino acids. Cohorts were assigned according to the clinical history that participants reported. Recovered Cohort 3 donors showed two negative PCRs, clearance, or symptom resolution.

The J gene is TRBJ1-3, the V gene TRBV30; TRBD1 matches 7 bases. Sequencing was carried out using PBMCs or T cells enriched from blood (not recorded which). The receptor was isolated from a man aged 30-40 years who had recovered from COVID-19. The CDR3 DNA is TGTGCCTGGAGTACCGGGACAGTGGGACACACCATATATTTT. Translated, it gives CAWSTGTVGHTIYF.